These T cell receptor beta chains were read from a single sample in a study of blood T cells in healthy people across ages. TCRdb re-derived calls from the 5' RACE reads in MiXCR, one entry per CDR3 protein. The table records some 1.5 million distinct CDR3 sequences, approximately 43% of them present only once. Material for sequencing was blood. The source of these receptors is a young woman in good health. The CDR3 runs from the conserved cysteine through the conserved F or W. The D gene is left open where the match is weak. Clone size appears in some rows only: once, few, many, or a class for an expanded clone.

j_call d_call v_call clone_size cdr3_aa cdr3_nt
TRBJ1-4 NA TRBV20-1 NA CSASGATNEKLFF TGCAGTGCGAGTGGAGCAACTAATGAAAAACTGTTTTTT
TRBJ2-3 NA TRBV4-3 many CASSQGGQLTDTQYF TGCGCCAGCAGCCAAGGAGGACAGTTAACAGATACGCAGTATTTT
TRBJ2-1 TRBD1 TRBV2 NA CASKRPRNRGRDEQFF TGTGCCAGCAAAAGGCCAAGGAACAGGGGGCGGGATGAGCAGTTCTTC
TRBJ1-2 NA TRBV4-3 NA CASSPVYQVYGYTF TGCGCCAGCAGCCCCGTATATCAGGTTTATGGCTACACCTTC
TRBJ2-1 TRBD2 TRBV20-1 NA CSLAGGPFGQFF TGCAGTTTAGCGGGAGGGCCATTTGGGCAGTTCTTC
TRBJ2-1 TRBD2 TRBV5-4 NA CASSSARTSGDYNEQFF TGTGCCAGCAGCTCGGCCAGGACTAGCGGGGACTACAATGAGCAGTTCTTC
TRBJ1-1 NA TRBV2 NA CASSEGWSTEAFF TGTGCCAGCAGTGAGGGTTGGAGCACTGAAGCTTTCTTT
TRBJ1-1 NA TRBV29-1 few CSVVLGDTEAFF TGCAGCGTTGTTCTAGGGGACACTGAAGCTTTCTTT
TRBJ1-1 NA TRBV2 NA CASRIYSMNTEAFF TGTGCCAGCAGAATTTATAGCATGAACACTGAAGCTTTCTTT
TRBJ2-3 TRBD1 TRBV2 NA CASSTGQGIDTQYF TGTGCCAGCAGCACCGGACAGGGGATCGATACGCAGTATTTT
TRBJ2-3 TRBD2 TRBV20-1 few CSALPPAGSTDTQYF TGCAGTGCTCTCCCACCAGCGGGGAGCACAGATACGCAGTATTTT
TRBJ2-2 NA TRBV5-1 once CASSLGEYTGELFF TGCGCCAGCAGCTTGGGGGAGTACACCGGGGAGCTGTTTTTT
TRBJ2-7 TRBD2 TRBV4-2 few CASSHATSGSYEQYF TGTGCCAGCAGCCATGCTACTAGCGGGAGCTACGAGCAGTACTTC
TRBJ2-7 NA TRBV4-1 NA CASSQETAISYEQYF TGCGCCAGCAGCCAAGAAACGGCTATCTCCTACGAGCAGTACTTC
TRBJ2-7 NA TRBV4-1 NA CASSPVKGYEQYF TGCGCCAGCAGCCCTGTAAAGGGGTACGAGCAGTACTTC
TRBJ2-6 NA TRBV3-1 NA CASSQVVSSGANVLTF TGTGCCAGCAGCCAAGTTGTAAGCTCTGGGGCCAACGTCCTGACTTTC
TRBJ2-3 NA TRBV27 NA CASSFPPLPPRGPGPNTDTQYF TGTGCCAGCAGTTTCCCCCCACTCCCACCAAGGGGCCCAGGGCCAAACACAGATACGCAGTATTTT
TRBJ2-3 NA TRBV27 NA CASRPLQGGVDTQYF TGTGCCAGCAGACCCCTACAGGGAGGAGTGGATACGCAGTATTTT
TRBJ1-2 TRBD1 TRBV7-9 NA CASSLWGDSYGYTF TGTGCCAGCAGCTTATGGGGGGACAGCTATGGCTACACCTTC
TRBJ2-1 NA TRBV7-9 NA CASSLYGGFEQFF TGTGCCAGCAGCTTATACGGAGGTTTTGAGCAGTTCTTC
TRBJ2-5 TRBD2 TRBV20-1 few CSASRLAGTETQYF TGCAGTGCTAGTAGACTAGCGGGAACAGAGACCCAGTACTTC
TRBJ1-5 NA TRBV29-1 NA CSVLVGWGQPQHF TGCAGCGTTCTGGTGGGCTGGGGTCAGCCCCAGCATTTT
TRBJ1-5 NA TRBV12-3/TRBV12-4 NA CASSVTGYSNQPQHF TGTGCCAGCAGTGTAACGGGGTATAGCAATCAGCCCCAGCATTTT
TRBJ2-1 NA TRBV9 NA CASSDRDGGSYNEQFF TGTGCCAGCAGCGACCGGGACGGGGGCTCCTACAATGAGCAGTTCTTC
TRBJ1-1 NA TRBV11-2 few CASSLFSTEAFF TGTGCCAGCAGCTTATTTAGCACTGAAGCTTTCTTT
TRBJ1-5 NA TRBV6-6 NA CASSYSAVGNQPQHF TGTGCCAGTAGTTACTCCGCGGTTGGCAATCAGCCCCAGCATTTT
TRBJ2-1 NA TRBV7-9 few CASSLWGKRYNEQFF TGTGCCAGCAGCCTTTGGGGAAAGCGCTACAATGAGCAGTTCTTC
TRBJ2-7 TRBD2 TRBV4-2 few CASSQDLSGRLYEQYF TGTGCCAGCAGCCAAGATCTTAGCGGGAGATTGTACGAGCAGTACTTC
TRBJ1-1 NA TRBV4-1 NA CASSPWSDINTEAFF TGCGCCAGCAGCCCGTGGTCTGATATCAACACTGAAGCTTTCTTT
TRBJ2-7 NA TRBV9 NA CASSRTGNRGFYEQYF TGTGCCAGCAGCAGGACCGGGAATCGAGGTTTCTACGAGCAGTACTTC
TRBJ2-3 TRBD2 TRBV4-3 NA CASSQDSLAGANTDTQYF TGCGCCAGCAGCCAAGATTCCCTAGCGGGGGCTAACACAGATACGCAGTATTTT
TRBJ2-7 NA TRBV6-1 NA CASSGPVRIAYEQYF TGTGCCAGCAGTGGTCCTGTGCGGATAGCCTACGAGCAGTACTTC
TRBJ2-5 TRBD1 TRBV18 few CASAMSVGQSTRETQYF TGTGCCAGCGCAATGAGCGTGGGACAGAGCACACGAGAGACCCAGTACTTC
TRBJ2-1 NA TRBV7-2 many CASSFSVGVEQFF TGTGCCAGCAGCTTTAGCGTAGGGGTTGAGCAGTTCTTC
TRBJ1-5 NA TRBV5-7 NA CASSRSVGGIWQNSNQPQHF TGTGCCAGCAGCCGATCGGTCGGGGGAATATGGCAAAATAGCAATCAGCCCCAGCATTTT
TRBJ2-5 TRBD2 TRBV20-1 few CSRDYLLGEQYF TGCAGCCGGGACTATCTTCTGGGTGAGCAGTACTTC
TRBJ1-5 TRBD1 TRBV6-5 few CASSSTRGQGGNSNQPQHF TGTGCCAGCAGTTCCACGAGGGGACAGGGGGGTAATAGCAATCAGCCCCAGCATTTT
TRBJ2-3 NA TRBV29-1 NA CSVGLATSTDTQYF TGCAGCGTTGGGCTAGCGACTAGCACAGATACGCAGTATTTT
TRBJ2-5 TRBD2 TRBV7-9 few CASSAFQRGIETQYF TGTGCCAGCAGCGCCTTCCAGCGGGGGATTGAGACCCAGTACTTC
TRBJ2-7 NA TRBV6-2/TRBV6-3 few CASSWVSSYEQYF TGTGCCAGCAGTTGGGTGAGCTCCTACGAGCAGTACTTC
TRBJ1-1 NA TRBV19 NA CASMGGLLEAFF TGTGCCAGTATGGGGGGTCTCCTTGAAGCTTTCTTT
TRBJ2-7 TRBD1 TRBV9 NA CASSETPRTGLSGEQYF TGTGCCAGCAGCGAGACCCCACGGACAGGGTTAAGTGGCGAGCAGTACTTC
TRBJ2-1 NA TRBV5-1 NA CASSIRTHDGEQFF TGCGCCAGCAGCATTAGGACCCACGATGGTGAGCAGTTCTTC
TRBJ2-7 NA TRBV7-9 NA CASEEALSPYEQYF TGTGCCAGCGAGGAGGCCCTCTCCCCTTACGAGCAGTACTTC
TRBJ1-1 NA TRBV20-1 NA CSARDPAANTEAFF TGCAGTGCTAGAGATCCCGCGGCGAACACTGAAGCTTTCTTT
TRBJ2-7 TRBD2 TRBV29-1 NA CSTGTGLAAYEQYF TGCAGCACCGGAACGGGACTAGCGGCCTACGAGCAGTACTTC
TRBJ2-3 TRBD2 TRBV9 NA CASSEYTGGPLDTQYF TGTGCCAGCAGCGAGTACACGGGAGGGCCGTTGGATACGCAGTATTTT
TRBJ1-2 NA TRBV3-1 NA CASSQDLGVQGSNYGYTF TGTGCCAGCAGCCAAGATCTAGGGGTACAGGGAAGTAACTATGGCTACACCTTC
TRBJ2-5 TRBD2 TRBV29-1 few CSVGLGGGTKETQYF TGCAGCGTTGGCTTGGGCGGGGGGACCAAAGAGACCCAGTACTTC